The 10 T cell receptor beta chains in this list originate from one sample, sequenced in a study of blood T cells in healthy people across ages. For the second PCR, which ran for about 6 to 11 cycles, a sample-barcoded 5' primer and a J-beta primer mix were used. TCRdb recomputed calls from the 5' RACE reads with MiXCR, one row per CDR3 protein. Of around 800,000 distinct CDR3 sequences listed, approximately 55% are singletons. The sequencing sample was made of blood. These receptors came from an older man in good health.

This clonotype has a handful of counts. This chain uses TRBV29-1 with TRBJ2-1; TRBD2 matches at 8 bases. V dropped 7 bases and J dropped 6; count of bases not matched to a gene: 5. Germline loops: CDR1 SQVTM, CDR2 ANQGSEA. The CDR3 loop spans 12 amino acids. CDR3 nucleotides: TGCAGCGCTAATCTAGCGGGCAATGAGCAGTTCTTC. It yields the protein CSANLAGNEQFF.

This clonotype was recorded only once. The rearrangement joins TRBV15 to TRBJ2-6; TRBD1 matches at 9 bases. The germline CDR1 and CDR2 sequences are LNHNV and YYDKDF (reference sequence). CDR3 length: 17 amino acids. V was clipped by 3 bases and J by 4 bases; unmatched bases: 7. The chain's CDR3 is CATSRGQGSSGANVLTF. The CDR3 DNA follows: TGTGCCACCAGCAGGGGACAGGGTAGCTCCGGGGCCAACGTCCTGACTTTC.

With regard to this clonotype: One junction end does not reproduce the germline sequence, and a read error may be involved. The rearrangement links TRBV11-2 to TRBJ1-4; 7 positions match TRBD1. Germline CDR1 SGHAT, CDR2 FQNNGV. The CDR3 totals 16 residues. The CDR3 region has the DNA TGTGTCAGCAGCTTCGATAACAGGGGTGCAGGTGAAAAACTGTTTTTT. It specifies CVSSFDNRGAGEKLFF.

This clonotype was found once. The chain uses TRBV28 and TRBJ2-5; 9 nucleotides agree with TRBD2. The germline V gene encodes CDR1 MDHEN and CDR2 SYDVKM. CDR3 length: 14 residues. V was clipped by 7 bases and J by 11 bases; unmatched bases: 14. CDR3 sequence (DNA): TGTGCCAGCAAGGCTAGCGGGACTAACAATGAGCAGTACTTC. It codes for CASKASGTNNEQYF.

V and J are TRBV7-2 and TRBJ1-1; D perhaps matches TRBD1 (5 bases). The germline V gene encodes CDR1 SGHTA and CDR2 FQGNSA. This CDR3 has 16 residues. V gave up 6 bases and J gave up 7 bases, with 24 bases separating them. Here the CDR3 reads CASSPKAGTTAGEAFF. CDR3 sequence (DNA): TGTGCCAGCAGTCCAAAGGCCGGGACCACCGCTGGTGAAGCTTTCTTT.

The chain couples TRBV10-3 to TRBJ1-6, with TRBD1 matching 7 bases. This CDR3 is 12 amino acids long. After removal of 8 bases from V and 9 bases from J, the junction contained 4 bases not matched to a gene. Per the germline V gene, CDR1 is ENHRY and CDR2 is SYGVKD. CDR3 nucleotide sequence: TGTGCCATCGCGACAGGGAGTTCACCCCTCCACTTT. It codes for CAIATGSSPLHF.

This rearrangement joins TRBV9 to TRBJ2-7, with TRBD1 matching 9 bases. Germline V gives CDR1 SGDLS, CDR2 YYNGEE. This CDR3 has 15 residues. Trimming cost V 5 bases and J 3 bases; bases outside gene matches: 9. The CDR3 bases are TGTGCCAGCAGTCGCGACCCGGGACAGGGCTACGAGCAGTACTTC. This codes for CASSRDPGQGYEQYF.

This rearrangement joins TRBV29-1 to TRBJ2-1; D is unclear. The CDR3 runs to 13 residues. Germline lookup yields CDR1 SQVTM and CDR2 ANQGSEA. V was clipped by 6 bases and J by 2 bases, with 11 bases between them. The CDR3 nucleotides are TGCAGCGTCCCGGGTCCTACCTACAATGAGCAGTTCTTC. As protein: CSVPGPTYNEQFF.

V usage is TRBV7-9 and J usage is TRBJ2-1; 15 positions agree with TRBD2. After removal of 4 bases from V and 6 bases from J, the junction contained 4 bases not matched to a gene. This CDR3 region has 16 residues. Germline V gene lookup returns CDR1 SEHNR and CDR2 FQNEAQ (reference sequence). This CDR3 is CASSWTSGRAANEQFF. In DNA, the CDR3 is TGTGCCAGCAGCTGGACTAGCGGGAGGGCCGCCAATGAGCAGTTCTTC.

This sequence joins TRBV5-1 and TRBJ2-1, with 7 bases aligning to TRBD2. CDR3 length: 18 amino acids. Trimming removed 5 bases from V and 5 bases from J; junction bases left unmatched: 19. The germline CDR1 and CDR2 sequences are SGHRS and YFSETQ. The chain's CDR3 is CASSRTSVLRRGDNEQFF. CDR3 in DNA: TGCGCCAGCAGTAGAACTAGCGTTTTGAGGAGAGGAGACAATGAGCAGTTCTTC. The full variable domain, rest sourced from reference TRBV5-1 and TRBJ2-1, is KAGVTQTPRYLIKTRGQQVTLSCSPISGHRSVSWYQQTPGQGLQFLFEYFSETQRNKGNFPGRFSGRQFSNSRSEMNVSTLELGDSALYLCASSRTSVLRRGDNEQFFGPGTRLTVL.